This entry concerns a single T cell receptor beta chain. The sample comes from a study of blood T cell repertoires in COVID-19. Background on the study: There were acute and convalescent COVID-19 samples, and they came from the United States, Italy and Spain. In each case, the material was cDNA or gDNA derived from T cells, B-cell-depleted T cells, or PBMCs.

V lost 2 bases and J lost 2, with 12 bases in between. The CDR3 is 15 residues long. Germline CDR1 and CDR2: SEHNR and FQNEAQ (reference sequence). Per the original methods: Reference gene primer amplification yielded estimated nucleated cell counts. Sequencing used immunoSEQ multiplex PCR; TCRdb keeps in-frame clones, though not all of them. D and trimming come from the DNA, and the V and J calls and clone size come from that table. The sample has about 45,000 clones, 75% to 90% seen once. The chain joins TRBV7-9 to TRBJ2-5; TRBD1 is a possible D gene (6 bases). Input material: peripheral blood. The receptor comes from a human donor in a cohort sampled during active COVID-19. In DNA form, the CDR3 reads TGTGCCAGCAGCTTACGTCCCCAGGGGCAAGAGACCCAGTACTTC. Its translation is CASSLRPQGQETQYF.